The subject of this entry is one T cell receptor (beta chain). Its matching antigen is unknown. Full-length variable regions came from constant-region reverse primers plus semi-nested Nested Universal Primer A PCR. In TCRdb, the 5' RACE reads were re-called with MiXCR into one record per CDR3 protein. The table shows some 32,000 distinct CDR3 sequences, with over 20% occurring only once. The sorted Tregs were CD4+CD25+CD127-/low cells. General observations from the study: Tumor-infiltrating Treg TCR alpha and beta sequences overlapped most with tumor naive CD4+ T cells, then blood naive. In terms of TCR gene usage, tumor memory CD4+ T cells clustered together with blood and lymph node memory CD4+ cells, as well as with lymph node naive CD4+ cells.

The CDR3 has 15 residues. Germline lookup yields CDR1 SQVTM and CDR2 ANQGSEA. The V end lost 0 bases, the J end lost 2 bases, and 14 bases lay between the germline ends. The receptor was isolated from a female donor with breast cancer. Sequenced sample: tumor-infiltrating Tregs sorted from the breast tumor. This sequence joins TRBV29-1 and TRBJ2-7; D remains unclear. In nucleotides, the CDR3 is TGCAGCGTTGAAGAGGGCGGACGGATCCCCTACGAGCAGTACTTC. Protein product: CSVEEGGRIPYEQYF.